The present T cell receptor beta chain was sequenced within a study of blood T cells in healthy people across ages (dated by TCRdb to about 2015). For the wider study: Template switching captured roughly one uniquely barcoded TCR beta cDNA molecule per two T cells in model experiments. Using deep sequencing normalized with unique cDNA molecular identifiers, the study measured how TCR beta repertoire diversity changes with age. The donors were split into four age groups: young (average roughly 15 years), middle-aged (roughly 42), aged (roughly 68) and long-lived (roughly 77). To avoid experimental bias, donors of different ages were spread randomly across the sequencing lanes. Two additional independent replicas of 1 million unique cDNA reads from the same blood draw were analyzed for two donors (one aged 18 to 30 and one aged 80 or older).

What the authors observed across the whole study: Conclusive comparison of naive and antigen-experienced compartments was prevented by the profiling of bulk unsorted PBMCs. As age increased, observed TCR beta diversity per million T cells dropped in a roughly linear way, and a significant reduction was already evident by age around 41. Observed TCR beta diversity correlated strongly with the percentage of naive T cells measured by flow cytometry. Estimates of total diversity based on one million sequenced T cells were considered lower bounds and underestimates. Compared with the aged group, the long-lived group had more naive CD4+ T cells, fewer expanded clones and increased TCR diversity, suggesting age selection. Because the CMV infection status of the donors was unknown, age-related changes in expanded clonotypes may potentially have been confounded.

Library method: 5' RACE. The sample was run on an Illumina HiSeq 2500. A second about 7 to 11 cycle PCR used a sample-barcoded 5' primer and a J-beta primer mix. A unique molecular identifier was introduced onto each TCR beta cDNA molecule by a template-switch 5' adaptor carrying 12 random nucleotides. At least 2.5 million CDR3-containing paired-end reads were obtained from each sample. The Mint cDNA synthesis kit, primed by a TRBC-specific oligonucleotide, was used to synthesize first-strand cDNA from all RNA. Following uracil-DNA glycosylase treatment, a first 18-cycle PCR with universal primers M1SS and BC2_uni_R was performed on all cDNA. On the study's bioinformatics: For normalization, 1 million high-quality reads were randomly selected from each sample, with every read carrying a distinct molecular identifier. Reads with shared molecular identifiers were discarded instead of being binned into consensus sequences. MiTCR, run with a Q25 quality threshold and the strictest error-elimination algorithm, handled CDR3 identification, clonotype clustering and error correction. A nonparametric unseen species model using Euler transformation provided a lower-bound estimate of total TCR beta diversity. The public reads were run again by TCRdb, first through fastp at Q25 and then through MiXCR, and only productive beta chains were kept. Entries that share a CDR3 protein sequence are merged under the most common genes and DNA. The V and J calls come from TCRdb's annotation, not from the publication. This sample is represented by about 1.4 million distinct CDR3 sequences; approximately 59% of them were singletons. Jointly, the top ten make up over 5.5% of the sample.

This clonotype showed up just once. The target of this receptor is not known. No base quality values were provided; no much bigger clone lies one nucleotide off. The donors were a few dozen Caucasian individuals from Russia, aged roughly 6 to 95 years, who were systemically healthy. About 9.8 milliliters of peripheral blood were drawn from each donor into EDTA-treated Vacutainer tubes. Ficoll-Paque density-gradient centrifugation was used to isolate PBMCs, with at least 6.5 million obtained per sample. Total RNA was extracted from PBMCs with Trizol reagent, with at least 5 micrograms obtained per sample. The percentages of naive CD45RAhigh/CD27high T cells were determined by flow cytometry on a PBMC aliquot from every donor. Reading the germline V gene (reference sequence) gives CDR1 MNHEY and CDR2 SMNVEV. The CDR3 runs 16 amino acids, cysteine and phenylalanine included. Only CDR3 DNA remains: 48 bases, in frame from the first base. After removal of 5 bases from V and 4 bases from J, the junction retains 9 bases not matched to a gene.

The chain couples TRBV27 to TRBJ2-3; 10 bases in the middle match TRBD1. The receptor comes from a man between 18 and 35 years old in good health. Material for sequencing was blood. The DNA sequence is given as TGTGCCAGCAGTCCGCTGGGACAGGGGTTCCCAGATACGCAGTATTTT. The resulting protein is CASSPLGQGFPDTQYF.